Presented here are 15 T cell receptor beta chains from one specimen sequenced in a study of cytomegalovirus exposure and HLA in healthy donors. A multiplex PCR was run with 60 Vbeta primers and 13 Jbeta primers. TCRdb keeps only in-frame clones here, not all; method: immunoSEQ multiplex PCR. The sample yields roughly 160,000 clones, around nine tenths seen once. Input material: PBMCs. The receptors shown here come from a woman in her twenties or thirties in good health and CMV-seronegative.

The V gene is TRBV30, the J gene TRBJ1-1; D possibly corresponds to TRBD1 (6 bases). Trimming took 2 bases from V and 4 from J, leaving 14 bases between them. This CDR3 contains 14 residues. The germline V gene has CDR1 GTSNPN and CDR2 SVGIG (reference sequence). DNA of the CDR3: TGTGCCTGGAGTTGGGGTACAGGGCCCACTGAAGCTTTCTTT. It specifies CAWSWGTGPTEAFF.

The V gene is TRBV5-4, the J gene TRBJ1-2; possibly TRBD1 for D (6 bases). The germline gives CDR1 SGHNT, CDR2 YYREEE (reference sequence). There are 14 residues in the CDR3. V lost 0 bases and J lost 4, with 10 bases in between. The CDR3 DNA is TGTGCCAGCAGCTTGGTAGGGGGTCCCTATGGCTACACCTTC. Translated: CASSLVGGPYGYTF. Drawing the rest from reference TRBV5-4 and TRBJ1-2, the complete variable domain is ETGVTQSPTHLIKTRGQQVTLRCSSQSGHNTVSWYQQALGQGPQFIFQYYREEENGRGNFPPRFSGLQFPNYSSELNVNALELDDSALYLCASSLVGGPYGYTFGSGTRLTVV.

Notes on this clone: Other DNA sequences in this specimen translate into the identical CDR3. This chain links TRBV20-1 with TRBJ2-5; D gene unclear. CDR3 length equals 11 residues. V lost 3 bases, J lost 3 bases, and 5 bases lay in between. Per germline, CDR1 DFQATT and CDR2 SNEGSKA (reference sequence). The CDR3 nucleotides are TGCAGTGCTAGCCGAGAAGAGACCCAGTACTTC. Protein product: CSASREETQYF.

The V call is TRBV5-1, the J call TRBJ2-2, with D unclear. V was shortened by 0 bases and J by 3 bases, with 9 bases between the two germline ends. This CDR3 has 15 amino acids. In germline, CDR1 is SGHRS, CDR2 YFSETQ. CDR3 in DNA: TGCGCCAGCAGCTTGGAATTCTCGGACACCGGGGAGCTGTTTTTT. This sequence encodes CASSLEFSDTGELFF.

This chain uses TRBV28 with TRBJ1-4, with 8 nucleotides matching TRBD1. CDR1 MDHEN and CDR2 SYDVKM come from the germline V gene. Trimming removed 5 bases from V and 8 bases from J; junction bases left unmatched: 7. This CDR3 contains 14 residues. CDR3 DNA sequence: TGTGCCAGCAGTGAACAGGGGGGGGGCGAAAAACTGTTTTTT. Its protein is CASSEQGGGEKLFF.

The CDR3: CSVDVLVGDTQYF. The CDR3 coding sequence is TGCAGCGTTGACGTCCTAGTTGGAGATACGCAGTATTTT. V gene TRBV29-1 combines with J gene TRBJ2-3; the D is unclear. Trimming stripped 3 bases from V and 5 bases from J, with 12 bases between. This CDR3 region has 13 residues. Germline CDR1 SQVTM, CDR2 ANQGSEA.

The chain joins TRBV7-2 to TRBJ2-3, with D perhaps TRBD1 (6 bases). V lost 4 bases and J 1 base, leaving 15 bases between the germline ends. The germline gives CDR1 SGHTA, CDR2 FQGNSA. The CDR3 is made up of 16 amino acids. The CDR3 DNA follows: TGTGCCAGCAGCTCCCGACAGGCGACCGGCACAGATACGCAGTATTTT. It encodes CASSSRQATGTDTQYF.

This sequence joins TRBV14 and TRBJ2-1; the match to TRBD2 covers 9 bases. The germline V gene encodes CDR1 SGHDN and CDR2 FVKESK. J was trimmed by 9 bases and V by 0 bases; bases with no gene match: 9. The CDR3 has 16 amino acids. The CDR3 DNA reads as TGTGCCAGCAGCCAAGATCCGGGCGGGGGGGCTGGTGAGCAGTTCTTC. Protein product: CASSQDPGGGAGEQFF. The variable domain in full, with the rest retrieved from reference TRBV14 and TRBJ2-1, is EAGVTQFPSHSVIEKGQTVTLRCDPISGHDNLYWYRRVMGKEIKFLLHFVKESKQDESGMPNNRFLAERTGGTYSTLKVQPAELEDSGVYFCASSQDPGGGAGEQFFGPGTRLTVL.

This chain connects TRBV15 to TRBJ2-1; TRBD2 aligns across 11 bases. J was trimmed by 7 bases and V by 5 bases; bases with no gene match: 7. The V gene's germline CDR1 is LNHNV and CDR2 YYDKDF (reference sequence). The CDR3 extends over 15 amino acids. CDR3 region: CATSGIAGGPNEQFF. The CDR3 coding sequence is TGTGCCACCAGCGGAATAGCGGGGGGGCCTAATGAGCAGTTCTTC.

CDR3 bases: TGTGCCAGCAGTTTAGGGTACGGGCGGGAGTTTTACAATGAGCAGTTCTTC. As protein: CASSLGYGREFYNEQFF. The V call is TRBV27, the J call TRBJ2-1; TRBD2 matches at 7 bases. The CDR3 length is 17 residues. J was trimmed by 4 bases and V by 2 bases; bases with no gene match: 11. The germline gives CDR1 MNHEY, CDR2 SMNVEV (reference sequence).

This clone was counted a few times. This chain connects TRBV10-3 to TRBJ1-1, with D possibly being TRBD1 (5 bases). Germline V gene sequence: CDR1 ENHRY, CDR2 SYGVKD. Trimming shortened V by 3 bases and J by 0 bases, and 8 bases separated the two germline ends. The CDR3 runs to 14 residues. The CDR3: CAISERQLNTEAFF. Here the CDR3 DNA reads TGTGCCATCAGTGAAAGACAGCTGAACACTGAAGCTTTCTTT.

This sequence joins TRBV27 and TRBJ1-1; possibly TRBD1 for D (6 bases). The CDR3 covers 14 residues. Germline loops: CDR1 MNHEY, CDR2 SMNVEV (reference sequence). Trimming shortened V by 4 bases and J by 4 bases, and 13 bases separated the two germline ends. CDR3 sequence reads: CASSSNRVVTEAFF. DNA of the CDR3: TGTGCCAGCAGTTCGAACAGGGTGGTCACTGAAGCTTTCTTT.

This chain uses TRBV10-1 with TRBJ2-7; D might be TRBD2 (6 bases). Trimming removed 9 bases at V and 6 bases at J, with 21 bases between. The CDR3 runs 14 residues. CDR1 is WNHNN and CDR2 is SYGVQD in the germline V gene (reference sequence). This chain's CDR3 is CASGPLRGTGEQYF. CDR3 coding DNA: TGCGCCAGTGGCCCTTTGCGGGGCACGGGCGAGCAGTACTTC.

The gene calls are TRBV19 and TRBJ1-1; 8 bases match TRBD1. J was trimmed by 1 base and V by 5 bases; bases with no gene match: 6. From germline, CDR1 is LNHDA and CDR2 SQIVND (reference sequence). There are 15 residues in the CDR3. CDR3 protein: CASSGRGLANTEAFF. The CDR3, as DNA: TGTGCCAGTAGTGGCAGGGGGCTGGCGAACACTGAAGCTTTCTTT.

V usage is TRBV5-6 and J usage is TRBJ2-1; D gene ambiguous. Trimming took 4 bases from V and 4 from J, leaving 12 bases between them. CDR3 length: 14 residues. The germline CDR1 and CDR2 sequences are SGHDT and YYEEEE. The CDR3 DNA sequence: TGTGCCAGCAGCCCCGCCTCGGGTTACAATGAGCAGTTCTTC. Translating gives CASSPASGYNEQFF.